What follows describes a single T cell receptor beta chain. These data originate in a study of blood T cell repertoires in COVID-19. For the study at large: T cells, B-cell-depleted T cells, or PBMCs provided the cDNA or gDNA that served as material.

Assay: immunoSEQ multiplex PCR; the TCRdb copy retains only in-frame clones and omits some. This repertoire shows roughly 330,000 clones, about 90% found once; its top ten account for about 5%. The J segment lost 5 bases and the V segment lost 1 base, leaving 3 bases of the junction unmatched. CDR3 length: 14 residues. Germline CDR1 LGHNA, CDR2 YNFKEQ. Individuals drawn from 20 to 30 US areas were about 18 to 90 years old. Allocation to cohorts depended on clinical history reported by the participants. Symptom resolution, clearance, or two negative PCRs marked donors in Cohort 3 as recovered. The chain combines TRBV4-2 with TRBJ1-1, with TRBD1 matching over 8 bases. This clonotype was sampled from a man aged 25 to 40 who had recovered from COVID-19. Sequencing was carried out using PBMCs or T cells enriched from blood (not recorded which). CDR3 region: CASSQGDRGTEAFF. The DNA of the CDR3 is TGTGCCAGCAGCCAAGGTGACAGGGGAACTGAAGCTTTCTTT.